This T cell receptor (beta chain) is drawn from a study of T cells in women clearing cervical HPV infection. About the study: Case blood was drawn when the lesion was first found; control blood after infection became undetectable. Cases' blood sampling followed lesion detection by median around 150 days (90 to 200).

Germline trimming cut 3 bases from V and 6 bases from J; bases unmatched to any gene: 11. CDR3 size: 16 residues. The germline CDR1 and CDR2 sequences are GTSNPN and SVGIG (reference sequence). As concerns this clone: The CDR3 end falls 3 residues outside the read, so it is completed with the germline J gene.

Here immunoSEQ multiplex PCR was the method, and the copy in TCRdb shows in-frame clones only, minus some. In all, the sample yields roughly 47,000 clones. Cervical HPV DNA detected by MY09/MY11 PCR, typed by dot-blot. The chain carries TRBV30 and TRBJ1-5; 10 bases agree with TRBD1. Sample: blood buffy coat. This TCR was recovered from a woman between 18 and 75 years old with a cervical HPV16 infection that either progressed to CIN3+ or cleared (not recorded which). CDR3 region: CAWSGLDRGIGQPQHF. Partial CDR3 DNA: TGTGCCTGGAGCGGATTGGACAGGGGGATAGGTCAGCCC. Drawing the rest from reference TRBV30 and TRBJ1-5, the complete variable domain is SQTIHQWPATLVQPVGSPLSLECTVEGTSNPNLYWYRQAAGRGLQLLFYSVGIGQISSEVPQNLSASRPQDRQFILSSKKLLLSDSGFYLCAWSGLDRGIGQPQHFGDGTRLSIL.